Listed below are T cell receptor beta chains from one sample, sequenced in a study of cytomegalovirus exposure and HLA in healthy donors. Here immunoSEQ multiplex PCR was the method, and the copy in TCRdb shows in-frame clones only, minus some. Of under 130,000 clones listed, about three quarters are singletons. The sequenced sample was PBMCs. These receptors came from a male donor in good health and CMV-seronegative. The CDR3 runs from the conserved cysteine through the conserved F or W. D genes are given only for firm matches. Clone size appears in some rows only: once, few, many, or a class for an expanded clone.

TGTGCCAGCAGCTTGGCGCAGATTAGCGGGATCCAAGAGACCCAGTACTTC,CASSLAQISGIQETQYF,NA,TRBV5-4,TRBD2,TRBJ2-5
TGTGCCAGCAGTGGGCGGACAGGGGGCATCTATGGCTACACCTTC,CASSGRTGGIYGYTF,NA,TRBV6-1,TRBD1,TRBJ1-2
TGCAGCGTTGGGGAGCGGGGGGATGTCCAAGAGACCCAGTACTTC,CSVGERGDVQETQYF,NA,TRBV29-1,TRBD2,TRBJ2-5
TGTGCCAGTAGCCTTACGACAGGGAGTGATGGCTACACCTTC,CASSLTTGSDGYTF,NA,TRBV19,TRBD1,TRBJ1-2
TGCGCCAGCAGCCAAGGGACAGGGGAAGGGGCCGGGGAGCTGTTTTTT,CASSQGTGEGAGELFF,few,TRBV5-1,TRBD1,TRBJ2-2
TGTGCCTGGAGCGGAGGCCGGCGGGCTTCAAGGCCCTATGGCTACACCTTC,CAWSGGRRASRPYGYTF,few,TRBV30,NA,TRBJ1-2
TGTGCCAGCAGCGGAATCGAAAGAGGACAAGAGACCCAGTACTTC,CASSGIERGQETQYF,NA,TRBV5-6,NA,TRBJ2-5
TGTGCCAGCAGTCTACGTCAACTAGCGGGAGGTAATGAGCAGTTCTTC,CASSLRQLAGGNEQFF,NA,TRBV7-2,TRBD2,TRBJ2-1
TGCGCCAGCAGCCAAGGACAGGGCTATGGCTACACCTTC,CASSQGQGYGYTF,few,TRBV4-1,TRBD1,TRBJ1-2
TGTGCCAGCAGCTGGGGCTCACAGGGAACCACCGGGGAGCTGTTTTTT,CASSWGSQGTTGELFF,NA,TRBV5-5,NA,TRBJ2-2
TGTGCCAGCAGCCAAGAGTGGGGCCCTACCACAGATACGCAGTATTTT,CASSQEWGPTTDTQYF,NA,TRBV7-9,NA,TRBJ2-3
TGTGCCAGCAGCTTAGCTGGAGGAGGACAGCCCCAGCATTTT,CASSLAGGGQPQHF,NA,TRBV11-2,NA,TRBJ1-5
TGTGCCAGATCGACACAGGGGTGGAACACTGAAGCTTTCTTT,CARSTQGWNTEAFF,NA,TRBV6-4,TRBD1,TRBJ1-1
TGTGCCAGCAGTCGACAGGTCTCCAATCAGCCCCAGCATTTT,CASSRQVSNQPQHF,NA,TRBV6-6,NA,TRBJ1-5
TGTGCCAGCAGCGTAGAGGGGACCACAGGGGTCGATGAGCAGTTCTTC,CASSVEGTTGVDEQFF,NA,TRBV9,TRBD1,TRBJ2-1
TGTGCTATAATAGCGGGAGGAATAAATGAGCAGTTCTTC,CAIIAGGINEQFF,NA,TRBV30,TRBD2,TRBJ2-1
TGCGCCAGCAGCTTGGCCACTAGCGGGAGAGGCGGGGAGCTGTTTTTT,CASSLATSGRGGELFF,NA,TRBV5-1,TRBD2,TRBJ2-2
TGTGCCAGCAGCCAAGACTGGCAGTCCTACGAGCAGTACTTC,CASSQDWQSYEQYF,NA,TRBV4-2,NA,TRBJ2-7
TGTGCCAGCAGCACCCCGGGCGGGAGGGCTAAGGATACGCAGTATTTT,CASSTPGGRAKDTQYF,few,TRBV6-6,TRBD2,TRBJ2-3
TGTGCCAGCAGCGTAGCATTAGGGACTAGCGGGAGACCAGATACGCAGTATTTT,CASSVALGTSGRPDTQYF,few,TRBV9,TRBD2,TRBJ2-3
TGTGCCAGCATTTCGTCCGGGGGGGCGAGAAATGAGCAGTTCTTC,CASISSGGARNEQFF,once,TRBV28,TRBD2,TRBJ2-1
TGTGCCAGCAGCGCCAGTTTCTTAGCGGGAGTTTCTCAAGAGACCCAGTACTTC,CASSASFLAGVSQETQYF,NA,TRBV7-6,TRBD2,TRBJ2-5
TGTGCCAGCAGTTTATCTGGCCCGGAGTACGAGCAGTACTTC,CASSLSGPEYEQYF,NA,TRBV27,NA,TRBJ2-7
TGCGCCAGCAGCCTCACAGGGCTAAGCACAGATACGCAGTATTTT,CASSLTGLSTDTQYF,NA,TRBV4-1,NA,TRBJ2-3
TGTGCCAGCAGCGGGGGACTAGCGGGCAATGAGCAGTTCTTC,CASSGGLAGNEQFF,NA,TRBV11-3,TRBD2,TRBJ2-1
TGCGCCAGCAGCCCTTTAGCGGGGCCGGACGAGCAGTACTTC,CASSPLAGPDEQYF,NA,TRBV4-3,TRBD2,TRBJ2-7
TGTGCCAGTAGTATCCCCGGGAGGCGTGGCTATGGCTACACCTTC,CASSIPGRRGYGYTF,NA,TRBV19,NA,TRBJ1-2
TGTGCCAGCAGCTTATATGGTGGCCCAGATGAAGCTTTCTTT,CASSLYGGPDEAFF,NA,TRBV7-3,NA,TRBJ1-1
TGTGCCAGCAGTTTATTTAGGGAGGGGGGCATCACTGAAGCTTTCTTT,CASSLFREGGITEAFF,NA,TRBV27,NA,TRBJ1-1
TGTGCCAGCAGTTTACTAGCGCCCGGATTAAGCTCCTACAATGAGCAGTTCTTC,CASSLLAPGLSSYNEQFF,NA,TRBV28,NA,TRBJ2-1
TGTGCCAGCAGCTTGGAGGCGGGATCAGTTACAGATACGCAGTATTTT,CASSLEAGSVTDTQYF,NA,TRBV5-4,NA,TRBJ2-3
TGTGCCAGCAGTGGACAGCACAATGAGCAGTTCTTC,CASSGQHNEQFF,once,TRBV2,NA,TRBJ2-1
TGTGCCAGCAGCGCAACCGGGACAGGGTCCCACGAGCAGTACTTC,CASSATGTGSHEQYF,NA,TRBV28,TRBD1,TRBJ2-7
TGCGCCAGCAGCTTGGCTACCGGGACAGGGTTTTCCTACGAGCAGTACTTC,CASSLATGTGFSYEQYF,NA,TRBV5-1,TRBD1,TRBJ2-7
TGTGCCAGCAGCGTAGGATGGCAAGGGGAGGTAGATACGCAGTATTTT,CASSVGWQGEVDTQYF,once,TRBV9,NA,TRBJ2-3
TGTGCCAGCAGTTTATCGAGAGACTATAGCCAAGCTTTCTTT,CASSLSRDYSQAFF,once,TRBV27,NA,TRBJ1-1
TGTGCCAGCAGCAAAGGGGACTGGACAGGGGGCTCCAACTACGAGCAGTACTTC,CASSKGDWTGGSNYEQYF,NA,TRBV21-1,NA,TRBJ2-7
TGTGCCAGCAGTGAAGTAGGACAGGGGGAGGGAGCCAAAAACATTCAGTACTTC,CASSEVGQGEGAKNIQYF,NA,TRBV2,TRBD1,TRBJ2-4
TGTGCCACCAGCATATCCAGATCTTCCTACGAGCAGTACTTC,CATSISRSSYEQYF,once,TRBV15,NA,TRBJ2-7
TGTGCCAGCAGCTCGGCGGCGGGAGGCGAGCAGTACTTC,CASSSAAGGEQYF,NA,TRBV7-8,TRBD2,TRBJ2-7
TGTGCCAGCAGGTCCGTCCGGGACAGGGGCCACGAGCAGTACTTC,CASRSVRDRGHEQYF,NA,TRBV28,TRBD1,TRBJ2-7
TGTGCCAGCAGCCAAGAGACAGGGGGAAGGAACGAGCAGTACTTC,CASSQETGGRNEQYF,NA,TRBV4-2,TRBD1,TRBJ2-7
TGTGCCAGCAGCCTGACAGGCGGGGGGACTGAAGCTTTCTTT,CASSLTGGGTEAFF,NA,TRBV6-5,NA,TRBJ1-1
TGTGCCAGCAGCCTACCGGGACTAGCGGGCCCGAACACCGGGGAGCTGTTTTTT,CASSLPGLAGPNTGELFF,NA,TRBV5-6,TRBD2,TRBJ2-2
TGTGCCATCAGAGGGACACGCTACGAGCAGTACTTC,CAIRGTRYEQYF,hyperexpanded,TRBV10-3,NA,TRBJ2-7
TGTGCCAGCGTTCCCCGGGGGAGCAACACTGAAGCTTTCTTT,CASVPRGSNTEAFF,NA,TRBV27,NA,TRBJ1-1
TGTGCCAGCAGTCGGGAGGGAGTAGCGGGAGGAAATGAGCAGTTCTTC,CASSREGVAGGNEQFF,NA,TRBV27,TRBD2,TRBJ2-1
TGTGCCAGCAGTGAAGATTTATTTGCAGGAGGGGAGACCCAGTACTTC,CASSEDLFAGGETQYF,once,TRBV6-1,NA,TRBJ2-5